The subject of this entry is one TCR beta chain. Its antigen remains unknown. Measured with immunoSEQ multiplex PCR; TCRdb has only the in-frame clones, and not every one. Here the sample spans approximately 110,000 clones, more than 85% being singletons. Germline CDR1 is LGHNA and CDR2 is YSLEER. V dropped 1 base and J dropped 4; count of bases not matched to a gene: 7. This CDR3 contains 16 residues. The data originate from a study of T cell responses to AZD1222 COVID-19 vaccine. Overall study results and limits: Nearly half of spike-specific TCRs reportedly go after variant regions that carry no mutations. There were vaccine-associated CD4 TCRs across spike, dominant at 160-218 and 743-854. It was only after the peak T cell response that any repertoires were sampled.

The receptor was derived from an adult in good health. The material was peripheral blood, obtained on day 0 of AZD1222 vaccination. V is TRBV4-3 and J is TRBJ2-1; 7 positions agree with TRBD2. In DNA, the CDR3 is TGCGCCAGCAGCCAAGCAGGACTAGGACCATACAATGAGCAGTTCTTC. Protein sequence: CASSQAGLGPYNEQFF.